These T cell receptor beta chains were read from a single sample in a study of T cell responses to AZD1222 COVID-19 vaccine. Generated by immunoSEQ multiplex PCR, the TCRdb table keeps only in-frame clones and is missing some. The sample consists of roughly 50,000 clones, nearly 90% of them appearing once. Here the sequenced sample was peripheral blood, taken on day 0 of AZD1222 vaccination. These receptors were collected from an adult in good health. CDR3s include the opening cysteine and the closing phenylalanine or tryptophan. The order of the fields is clone size, V gene, CDR3 protein. Not all rows give a size; the values are once, few, many and, for expanded clones, a class.

abundance: NA
v_gene: TRBV6-5
CDR3aa: CASSYSILSSSYEQYF

abundance: NA
v_gene: TRBV30
CDR3aa: CAWSGTTNTGELFF

abundance: NA
v_gene: TRBV5-1
CDR3aa: CASSAGTVYNEQFF

abundance: NA
v_gene: TRBV5-1
CDR3aa: CASSLATAVNTEAFF

abundance: NA
v_gene: TRBV19
CDR3aa: CASMMTSGGLSSYNEQFF

abundance: NA
v_gene: TRBV11-1
CDR3aa: CASSPPGEYTGELFF

abundance: NA
v_gene: TRBV7-2
CDR3aa: CASSLLAGGSGHNEQFF

abundance: NA
v_gene: TRBV11-2
CDR3aa: CASSLEVAGGLGETQYF

abundance: NA
v_gene: TRBV7-9
CDR3aa: CASGSWGADTEAFF

abundance: NA
v_gene: TRBV14
CDR3aa: CASSQPRDRGREKLFF

abundance: NA
v_gene: TRBV12-5
CDR3aa: CASGLWATGELFF

abundance: NA
v_gene: TRBV30
CDR3aa: CAWSGKGAGYGYTF

abundance: once
v_gene: TRBV2
CDR3aa: CASKVGVSEKLFF

abundance: NA
v_gene: TRBV6-5
CDR3aa: CASSRQGAFDNEQFF

abundance: NA
v_gene: TRBV4-2
CDR3aa: CASSQDSGGFYEQYF